Listed below are T cell receptor beta chains from one sample, sequenced in a study of regulatory T cells in long-lasting Graves disease. TCRdb processed the multiplex PCR reads anew with MiXCR; each CDR3 protein has one entry. The sample lists hundreds of thousands of distinct CDR3 sequences, 13% occurring once. The same data also went into a second study, on T cells in Graves' hyperthyroidism and ophthalmopathy.

The sample here was peripheral blood mononuclear cells (PBMCs), taken at new diagnosis, from a patient treated with antithyroid drugs. The receptor source for this set is a man in his thirties or forties with Graves disease. CDR3s include the opening cysteine and the closing phenylalanine or tryptophan. Fields, in order: D gene, V gene, J gene, clone size, CDR3 DNA, CDR3 protein. The D gene is left open where the match is weak. Where a row states a size, it is once, few, many or the class of an expanded clone; other rows omit it.

>NA|TRBV25-1|TRBJ2-5|few
TGTGCCAGCAGTGAATACCGGCGGGATAGGGAAGAGACCCAGTACTTC
CASSEYRRDREETQYF
>TRBD1|TRBV25-1|TRBJ1-1|many
TGTGCCAGCAGTAAGGACAGGTGGACTGAAGCTTTCTTT
CASSKDRWTEAFF
>NA|TRBV19|TRBJ2-7|few
TGTGCCAGTAGTTGGGGCAGTGTGGGGGAGCAGTACTTC
CASSWGSVGEQYF
>NA|TRBV12-3/TRBV12-4|TRBJ1-4|many
TGTGCCAGCAGTCCCTCCCTAGGGGAAAAACTGTTTTTT
CASSPSLGEKLFF
>NA|TRBV20-1|TRBJ2-2|few
TGCAGTGCTCCTAGTATGGGACTCGCCCTAAGATCCACCGGGGAGCTGTTTTTT
CSAPSMGLALRSTGELFF
>NA|TRBV11-2|TRBJ1-2|NA
TGTGCCAGCAGCTTAGATCGGGGCAGCCTGGCCTATGGCTACACCTTC
CASSLDRGSLAYGYTF
>NA|TRBV15|TRBJ1-2|few
TGTGCCACCAGCGGGGCCTCGGAGGGTTTGAACTATGGCTACACCTTC
CATSGASEGLNYGYTF
>NA|TRBV7-2|TRBJ2-1|few
TGTGCCAGCAGCTCCCAGAGCGGACTGGGGTCTAGGAATGAGCAGTTCTTC
CASSSQSGLGSRNEQFF
>TRBD2|TRBV20-1|TRBJ2-7|many
TGCAGTGCTCGGGCTAGCGGGGGTAACTACGAGCAGTACTTC
CSARASGGNYEQYF
>TRBD2|TRBV2|TRBJ2-7|many
TGTGCCAGCAGTGAAGGCGGGAGGCGGGGGAGCGAGCAGTACTTC
CASSEGGRRGSEQYF
>NA|TRBV28|TRBJ1-1|NA
TGTGCCAGCAGCTTACTCTCGGGCACTGAAGCTTTCTTT
CASSLLSGTEAFF
>TRBD2|TRBV29-1|TRBJ2-7|NA
TGCAGCGTTGACCCCAGCGGGACCGGCGAGCAGTACTTC
CSVDPSGTGEQYF
>NA|TRBV29-1|TRBJ2-2|few
TGCAGCGTTGAAGACCCTTACAGGGAGGCCGGGGAGCTGTTTTTT
CSVEDPYREAGELFF
>TRBD2|TRBV19|TRBJ2-5|many
TGTGCCAGTAGTATACTCCGCGGGGGACAAGAGACCCAGTACTTC
CASSILRGGQETQYF
>NA|TRBV10-3|TRBJ1-1|NA
TGTGCCATTAGGGGGGGCGCGGGCACTGAAGCTTTCTTT
CAIRGGAGTEAFF
>TRBD1|TRBV5-1|TRBJ2-5|NA
TGCGCCAGCAGCTCGGAGGGGACAGGGGGCTGGCTAGATGAAGAGACCCAGTACTTC
CASSSEGTGGWLDEETQYF
>NA|TRBV2|TRBJ1-1|NA
TGTGCCAGCAGTGGACTGCGGGACGGCTCAGGGACTGAAGCTTTCTTT
CASSGLRDGSGTEAFF
>NA|TRBV7-9|TRBJ1-1|NA
TGTGCCAGCAGCTGGGTGGGGGCTCAGAGCACTGAAGCTTTCTTT
CASSWVGAQSTEAFF
>NA|TRBV2|TRBJ2-3|NA
TGTGCCAGCAATGGTGTAGGCACAGATACGCAGTATTTT
CASNGVGTDTQYF
>TRBD2|TRBV12-3/TRBV12-4|TRBJ2-1|many
TGTGCCAGCAGTTCATCTAGCGGGAAGAATGAGCAGTTCTTC
CASSSSSGKNEQFF
>TRBD1|TRBV18|TRBJ2-4|many
TGTGCCAGCTCACCAGGGACAGGACTAGCCAAAAACATTCAGTACTTC
CASSPGTGLAKNIQYF
>NA|TRBV20-1|TRBJ1-5|many
TGCAGTGCTAGGGACAGTCCACCCACGCCCCAGCATTTT
CSARDSPPTPQHF
>NA|TRBV19|TRBJ1-5|NA
TGTGCCAGTAGTATAGGGATCAGGGCAGGGAGCCAGCCCCAGCATTTT
CASSIGIRAGSQPQHF
>NA|TRBV10-3|TRBJ2-7|few
TGTGCCATCAGGATAACAGCCTGGGGCTCCTACGAGCAGTACTTC
CAIRITAWGSYEQYF
>NA|TRBV5-1|TRBJ2-5|NA
TGCGCCAGCAGCTTGTCGGGAGCAAGGGAAGAGACCCAGTACTTC
CASSLSGAREETQYF
>NA|TRBV27|TRBJ1-2|many
TGTGCCAGCAGTAGACAGGCGTCCTCCTATGGCTACACCTTC
CASSRQASSYGYTF
>TRBD2|TRBV30|TRBJ2-7|NA
TGTGCCTGGAGTGCGGGGGGGCCCGAGCAGTACTTC
CAWSAGGPEQYF
>TRBD1|TRBV10-2|TRBJ2-3|many
TGCGCCAGCAGTGAGTCTCCTCGGACAGGGAGCACAGATACGCAGTATTTT
CASSESPRTGSTDTQYF
>TRBD2|TRBV28|TRBJ2-5|many
TGTGCCAGCAGTCCCCGACTAGCGGGAGTAGTGACCCAGTACTTC
CASSPRLAGVVTQYF
>TRBD2|TRBV7-2|TRBJ2-1|many
TGTGCCAGCAGCTCCCGGGGGGGGGTAAAGGACAATGAGCAGTTCTTC
CASSSRGGVKDNEQFF